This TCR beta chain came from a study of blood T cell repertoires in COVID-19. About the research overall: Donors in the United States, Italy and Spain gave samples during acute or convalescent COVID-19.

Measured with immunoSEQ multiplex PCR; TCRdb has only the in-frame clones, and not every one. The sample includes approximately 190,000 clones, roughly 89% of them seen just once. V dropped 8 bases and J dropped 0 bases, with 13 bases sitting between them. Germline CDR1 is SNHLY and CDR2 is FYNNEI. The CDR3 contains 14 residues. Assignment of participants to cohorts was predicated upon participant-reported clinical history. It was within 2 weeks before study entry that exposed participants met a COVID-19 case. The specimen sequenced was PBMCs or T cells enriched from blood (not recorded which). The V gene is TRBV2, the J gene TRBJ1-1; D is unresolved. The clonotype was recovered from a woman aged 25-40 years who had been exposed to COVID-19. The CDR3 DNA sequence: TGTGCCAGCGGGCAAGGACTAATGAACACTGAAGCTTTCTTT. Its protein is CASGQGLMNTEAFF.